Listed below are T cell receptor beta chains from one sample, sequenced in a study of T cells in pancreatic ductal adenocarcinoma. The data were produced by immunoSEQ multiplex PCR, yet TCRdb's version contains in-frame clones alone and is incomplete. The data show about 100,000 clones, roughly 96% seen once. The sequenced sample was PBMCs. These receptors were collected from a human donor with pancreatic ductal adenocarcinoma. CDR3s leave out the opening cysteine and the closing phenylalanine or tryptophan.

j_call | v_call | cdr3_aa
TRBJ2-7 | TRBV6-5 | ASSYGTGSGPYEQY
TRBJ2-7 | TRBV6-1 | ASSEGTPTYEQY
TRBJ2-1 | TRBV27 | ASSQLTSGRLYNEQF
TRBJ1-2 | TRBV7-9 | ASSTTGYGYT
TRBJ2-1 | TRBV10-3 | AIGTEYYNEQF
TRBJ2-3 | TRBV30 | AWSVGGSGGTQY
TRBJ1-1 | TRBV29-1 | SATVGGNTEAF
TRBJ2-3 | TRBV6-1 | ASRNRLAGADTQY
TRBJ2-3 | TRBV18 | ASSPLSLAGNTDTQY
TRBJ2-7 | TRBV5-6 | ASSSLAGVSGEQY
TRBJ2-7 | TRBV6-5 | ASRHGQGDYEQY
TRBJ2-7 | TRBV28 | ASTLLQGNEQY
TRBJ2-1 | TRBV6-1 | ASSEAAAGIYNEQF
TRBJ2-3 | TRBV7-9 | ASSQGTAQDTQY